This T cell receptor (beta chain) was captured in a study of shared clonotypes between healthy human individuals. Genomic DNA from each subset was divided evenly over several immunoSEQ plates. Clones were sequenced by immunoSEQ multiplex PCR, and TCRdb holds only the in-frame ones, with some missing. Of 2 million to 3 million clones in the sample, 90% to 95% were seen once. Trimming at V came to 0 bases and at J to 5 bases, leaving 14 bases not matched to a gene. Germline CDR1 is LNHNV and CDR2 is YYDKDF (reference sequence). The length of the CDR3 is 18 residues. This chain links TRBV15 with TRBJ2-7; 9 bases align to TRBD1. Material for sequencing was naive CD4+ T cells from PBMCs. Documented subset: CD45RA+ positively selected. The clonotype comes from a man younger than 35 in good health. Some clones in this sample may be carry-over from other donors' samples. The CDR3 coding sequence is TGTGCCACCAGCAGAGATTTGATTATAGGGGACAGGGTAGACGAGCAGTACTTC. Its translation is CATSRDLIIGDRVDEQYF.